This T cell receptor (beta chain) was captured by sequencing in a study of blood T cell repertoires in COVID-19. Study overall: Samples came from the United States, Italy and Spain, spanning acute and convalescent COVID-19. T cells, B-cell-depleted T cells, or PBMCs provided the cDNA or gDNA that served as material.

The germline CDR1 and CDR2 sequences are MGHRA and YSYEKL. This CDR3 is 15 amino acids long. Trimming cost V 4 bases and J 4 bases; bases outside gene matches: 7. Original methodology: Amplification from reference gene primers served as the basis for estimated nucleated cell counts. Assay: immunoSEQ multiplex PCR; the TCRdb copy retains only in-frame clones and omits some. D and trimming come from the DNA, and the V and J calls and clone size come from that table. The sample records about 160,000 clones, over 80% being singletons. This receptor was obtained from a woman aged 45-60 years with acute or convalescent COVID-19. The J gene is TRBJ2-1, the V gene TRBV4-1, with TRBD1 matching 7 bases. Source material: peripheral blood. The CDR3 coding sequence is TGCGCCAGCAGCCGACTGGACAGGCTTTACAATGAGCAGTTCTTC. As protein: CASSRLDRLYNEQFF.